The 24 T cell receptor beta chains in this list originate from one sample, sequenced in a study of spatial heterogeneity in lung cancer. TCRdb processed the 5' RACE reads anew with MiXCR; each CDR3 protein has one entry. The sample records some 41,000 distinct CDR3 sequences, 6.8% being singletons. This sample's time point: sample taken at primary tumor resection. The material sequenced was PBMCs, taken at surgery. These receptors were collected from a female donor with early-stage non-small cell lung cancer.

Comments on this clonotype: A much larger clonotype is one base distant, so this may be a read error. The CDR3 DNA reads as TGTGCCAGCAGCCGAGGAGGGTACTCTGGGGCCAACGTCCCGACTTTC. It codes for CASSRGGYSGANVPTF. This chain connects TRBV3-1 to TRBJ2-6, with a tentative D call TRBD2 (6 bases). Germline V gives CDR1 LGHDT, CDR2 YNNKEL (reference sequence). This CDR3 contains 16 residues. Looking up the rest from reference TRBV3-1 and TRBJ2-6 gives the full variable domain: DTAVSQTPKYLVTQMGNDKSIKCEQNLGHDTMYWYKQDSKKFLKIMFSYNNKELIINETVPNRFSPKSPDKAHLNLHINSLELGDSAVYFCASSRGGYSGANVPTFGAGSRLTVL.

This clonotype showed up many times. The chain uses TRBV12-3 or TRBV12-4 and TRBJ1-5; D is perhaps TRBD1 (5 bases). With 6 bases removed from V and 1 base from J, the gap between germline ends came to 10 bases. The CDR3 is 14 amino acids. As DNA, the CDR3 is TGTGCCAGCAGGGGGACGGGAAGCAATCAGCCCCAGCATTTT. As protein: CASRGTGSNQPQHF.

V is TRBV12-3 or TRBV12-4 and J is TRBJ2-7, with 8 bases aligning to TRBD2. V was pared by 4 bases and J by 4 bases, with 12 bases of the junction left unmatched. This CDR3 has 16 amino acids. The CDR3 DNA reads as TGTGCCAGCAGTTCGCGATGGGGACTAGTACCGTACGAGCAGTACTTC. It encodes CASSSRWGLVPYEQYF.

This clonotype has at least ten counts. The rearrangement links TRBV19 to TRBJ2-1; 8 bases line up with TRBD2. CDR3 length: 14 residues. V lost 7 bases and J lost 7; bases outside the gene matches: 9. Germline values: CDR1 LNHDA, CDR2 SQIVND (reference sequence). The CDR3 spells CASTLAGIRNEQFF. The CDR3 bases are TGTGCCAGTACATTAGCGGGGATCCGGAATGAGCAGTTCTTC.

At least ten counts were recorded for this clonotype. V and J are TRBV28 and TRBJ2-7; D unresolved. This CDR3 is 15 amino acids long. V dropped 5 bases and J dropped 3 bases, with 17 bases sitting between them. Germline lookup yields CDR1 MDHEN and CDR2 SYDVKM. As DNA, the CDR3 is TGTGCCAGCAGTCAATTACAGCCCCCGAACTACGAGCAGTACTTC. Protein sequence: CASSQLQPPNYEQYF.

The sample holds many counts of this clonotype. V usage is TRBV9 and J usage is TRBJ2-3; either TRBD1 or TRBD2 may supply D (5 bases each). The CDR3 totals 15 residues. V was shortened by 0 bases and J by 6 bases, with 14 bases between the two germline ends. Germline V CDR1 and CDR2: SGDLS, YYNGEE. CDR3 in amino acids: CASSVAPGPPDTQYF. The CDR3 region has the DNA TGTGCCAGCAGCGTAGCCCCGGGACCCCCGGATACGCAGTATTTT.

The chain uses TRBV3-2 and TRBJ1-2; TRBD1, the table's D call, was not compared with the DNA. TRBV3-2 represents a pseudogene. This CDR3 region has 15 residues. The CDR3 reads CASSQEGVSNYGYTF. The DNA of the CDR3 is TGTGCCAGCAGCCAAGAGGGGGTCAGCAACTATGGCTACACCTTC.

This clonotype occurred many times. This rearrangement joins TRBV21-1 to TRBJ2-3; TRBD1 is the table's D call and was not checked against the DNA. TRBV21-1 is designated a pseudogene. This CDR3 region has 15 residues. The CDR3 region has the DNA TGTGCCAGCAGCAAGCCGGGACAGGGATTGGATACGCAGTATTTT. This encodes CASSKPGQGLDTQYF.

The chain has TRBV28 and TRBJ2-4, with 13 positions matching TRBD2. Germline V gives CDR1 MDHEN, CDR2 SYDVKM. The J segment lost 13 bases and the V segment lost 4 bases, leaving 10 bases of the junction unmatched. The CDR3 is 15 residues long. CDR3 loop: CASSSLAGGSGSQYF. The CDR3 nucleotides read TGTGCCAGCAGTTCACTAGCGGGAGGGTCGGGATCCCAGTACTTC.

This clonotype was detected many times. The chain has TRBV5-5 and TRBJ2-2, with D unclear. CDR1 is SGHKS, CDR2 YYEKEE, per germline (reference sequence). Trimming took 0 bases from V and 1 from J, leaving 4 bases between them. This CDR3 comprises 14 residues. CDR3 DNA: TGTGCCAGCAGCTTGGAATGGAACACCGGGGAGCTGTTTTTT. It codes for CASSLEWNTGELFF.

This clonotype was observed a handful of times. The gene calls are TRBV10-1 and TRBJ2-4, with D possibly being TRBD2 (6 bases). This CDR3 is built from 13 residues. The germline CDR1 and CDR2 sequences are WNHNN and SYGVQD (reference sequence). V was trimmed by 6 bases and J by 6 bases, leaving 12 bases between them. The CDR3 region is CASSLTGGNIQYF. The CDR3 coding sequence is TGCGCCAGCAGCCTAACCGGGGGAAACATTCAGTACTTC.

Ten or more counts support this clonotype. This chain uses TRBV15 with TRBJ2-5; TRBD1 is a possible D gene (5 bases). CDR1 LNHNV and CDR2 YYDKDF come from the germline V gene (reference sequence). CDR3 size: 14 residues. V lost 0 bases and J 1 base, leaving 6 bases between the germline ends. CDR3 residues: CATSRDRVQETQYF. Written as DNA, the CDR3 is TGTGCCACCAGCAGAGACAGGGTCCAAGAGACCCAGTACTTC.

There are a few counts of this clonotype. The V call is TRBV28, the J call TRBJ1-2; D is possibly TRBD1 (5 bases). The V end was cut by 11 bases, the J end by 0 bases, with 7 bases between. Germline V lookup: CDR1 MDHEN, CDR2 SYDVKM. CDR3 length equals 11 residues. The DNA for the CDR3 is TGTGCCGGAGGGGCTAACTATGGCTACACCTTC. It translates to CAGGANYGYTF.

In DNA, the CDR3 is TGTGCCAGCAGCGAATGGACTAGCGGGACCACCGGGGAGCTGTTTTTT. Its translation: CASSEWTSGTTGELFF. This chain uses TRBV11-2 with TRBJ2-2, with 12 bases aligning to TRBD2. Germline CDR1 and CDR2: SGHAT and FQNNGV. The V gene end was trimmed by 5 bases and the J gene end by 4 bases; junction bases not matched to a gene: 5. The CDR3 contains 16 residues.

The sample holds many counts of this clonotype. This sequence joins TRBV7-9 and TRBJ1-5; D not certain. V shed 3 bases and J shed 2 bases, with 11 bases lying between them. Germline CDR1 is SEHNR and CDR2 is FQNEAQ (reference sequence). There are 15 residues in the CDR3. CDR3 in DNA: TGTGCCAGCAGCTTCGAAGGGTCTGGCAATCAGCCCCAGCATTTT. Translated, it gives CASSFEGSGNQPQHF.

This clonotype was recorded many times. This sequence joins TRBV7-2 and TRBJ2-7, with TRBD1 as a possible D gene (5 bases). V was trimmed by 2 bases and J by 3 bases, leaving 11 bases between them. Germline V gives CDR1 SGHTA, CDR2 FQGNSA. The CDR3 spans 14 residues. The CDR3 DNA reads TGTGCCAGCAGCTTACCAGGGCCAATCTACGAGCAGTACTTC. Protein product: CASSLPGPIYEQYF.

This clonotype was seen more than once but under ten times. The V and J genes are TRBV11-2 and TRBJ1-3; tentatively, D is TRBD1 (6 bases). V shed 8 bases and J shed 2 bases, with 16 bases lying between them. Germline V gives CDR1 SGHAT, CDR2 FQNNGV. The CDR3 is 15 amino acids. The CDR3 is CASGKQGMTGNTIYF. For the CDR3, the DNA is TGTGCCAGCGGAAAACAGGGAATGACTGGAAACACCATATATTTT.

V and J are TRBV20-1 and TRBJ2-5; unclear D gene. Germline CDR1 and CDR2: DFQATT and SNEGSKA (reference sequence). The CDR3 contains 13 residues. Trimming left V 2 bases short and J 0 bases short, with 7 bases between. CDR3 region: CSARRPYQETQYF. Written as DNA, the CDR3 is TGCAGTGCTAGACGGCCGTACCAAGAGACCCAGTACTTC.

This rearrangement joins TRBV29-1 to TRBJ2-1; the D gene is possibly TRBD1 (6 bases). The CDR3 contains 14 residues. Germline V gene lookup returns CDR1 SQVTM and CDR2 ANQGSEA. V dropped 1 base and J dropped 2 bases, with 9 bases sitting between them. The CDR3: CSVEVDRPYNEQFF. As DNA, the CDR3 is TGCAGCGTTGAAGTGGACAGACCCTACAATGAGCAGTTCTTC.

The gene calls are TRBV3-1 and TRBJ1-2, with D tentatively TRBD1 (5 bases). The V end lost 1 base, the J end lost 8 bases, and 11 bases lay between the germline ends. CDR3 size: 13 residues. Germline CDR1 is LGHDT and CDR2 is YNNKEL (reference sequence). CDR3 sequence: CASSQASGRGYTF. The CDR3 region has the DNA TGTGCCAGCAGCCAAGCTTCAGGGAGGGGCTACACCTTC.

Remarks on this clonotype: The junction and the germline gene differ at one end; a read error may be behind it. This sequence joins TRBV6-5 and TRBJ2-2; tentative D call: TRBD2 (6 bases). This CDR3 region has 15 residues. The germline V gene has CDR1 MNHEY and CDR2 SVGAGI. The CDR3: CASSPGTLNTGEQFF. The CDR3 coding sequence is TGTGCCAGCAGTCCCGGGACTCTGAACACCGGGGAGCAGTTTTTT.

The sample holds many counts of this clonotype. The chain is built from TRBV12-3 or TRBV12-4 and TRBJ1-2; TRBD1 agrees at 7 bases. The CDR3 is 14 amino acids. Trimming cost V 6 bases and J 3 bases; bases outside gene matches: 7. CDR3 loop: CASSPLQGDYGYTF. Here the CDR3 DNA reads TGTGCCAGCAGCCCCCTGCAGGGGGACTATGGCTACACCTTC.

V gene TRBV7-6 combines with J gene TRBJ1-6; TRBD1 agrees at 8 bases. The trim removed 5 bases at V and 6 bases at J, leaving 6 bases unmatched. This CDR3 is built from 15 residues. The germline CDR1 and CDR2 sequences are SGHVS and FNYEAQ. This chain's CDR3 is CASSPQGQGNSPLHF. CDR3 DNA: TGTGCCAGCAGCCCGCAAGGACAGGGTAATTCACCCCTCCACTTT.

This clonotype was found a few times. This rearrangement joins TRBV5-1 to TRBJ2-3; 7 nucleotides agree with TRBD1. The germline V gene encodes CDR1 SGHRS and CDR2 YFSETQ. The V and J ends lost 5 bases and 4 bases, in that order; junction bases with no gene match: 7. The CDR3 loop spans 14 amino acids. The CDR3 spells CASSPGTEADTQYF. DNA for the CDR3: TGCGCCAGCAGTCCCGGGACAGAGGCAGATACGCAGTATTTT. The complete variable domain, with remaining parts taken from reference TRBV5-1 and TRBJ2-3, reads KAGVTQTPRYLIKTRGQQVTLSCSPISGHRSVSWYQQTPGQGLQFLFEYFSETQRNKGNFPGRFSGRQFSNSRSEMNVSTLELGDSALYLCASSPGTEADTQYFGPGTRLTVL.